Below are 5 T cell receptor beta chains sequenced from a single sample in a study of blood T cell repertoires in COVID-19. Sequencing was performed with immunoSEQ multiplex PCR; in TCRdb, only in-frame clones are kept and a portion is missing. The sample contains approximately 220,000 clones, over 80% of which appear only once. The sample was peripheral blood. These receptors were collected from a man aged 35-49 years with acute or convalescent COVID-19.

The gene calls are TRBV3-1 (or the pseudogene TRBV3-2) and TRBJ2-7; no clear D. The germline V gene encodes CDR1 LGHDT and CDR2 YNNKEL (reference sequence). Trimming removed 3 bases at V and 6 bases at J, with 12 bases between. The length of the CDR3 is 13 residues. CDR3 loop: CASSQLTAAEQYF. The CDR3 DNA reads TGTGCCAGCAGCCAGCTGACGGCGGCCGAGCAGTACTTC.

This clone came up a few times. The chain recombines TRBV5-8 with TRBJ2-3, with a possible D match to TRBD1 (5 bases). In germline, CDR1 is SGHTS, CDR2 YDEGEE. This CDR3 spans 14 amino acids. The V gene lost 0 bases and the J gene lost 6 bases, with 11 bases spanning the gap. CDR3 region: CASSLALGADTQYF. The CDR3 DNA reads TGTGCCAGCAGCTTGGCCCTAGGGGCTGATACGCAGTATTTT. The full variable domain, completed using reference TRBV5-8 and TRBJ2-3, is EAGVTQSPTHLIKTRGQQATLRCSPISGHTSVYWYQQALGLGLQFLLWYDEGEERNRGNFPPRFSGRQFPNYSSELNVNALELEDSALYLCASSLALGADTQYFGPGTRLTVL.

The rearrangement joins TRBV5-1 to TRBJ1-1, with TRBD1 matching over 9 bases. The CDR3 totals 13 residues. The ends lost 4 bases at V and 8 bases at J; junction bases unmatched: 6. Germline V gene data show CDR1 as SGHRS and CDR2 as YFSETQ. CDR3 DNA: TGCGCCAGCAGCGCCTGGACAGGGGAGGAAGCTTTCTTT. Protein product: CASSAWTGEEAFF.

The chain links TRBV4-1 to TRBJ2-7, with 13 bases that match TRBD2. Germline loops: CDR1 MGHRA, CDR2 YSYEKL. Trimming cost V 2 bases and J 6 bases; bases outside gene matches: 10. The CDR3 is 17 amino acids. The CDR3 region is CASSQRPPGTSGAEQYF. The CDR3 DNA reads TGCGCCAGCAGCCAAAGACCCCCCGGGACTAGCGGGGCCGAGCAGTACTTC.

This clone has just a few counts. The rearrangement links TRBV21-1 to TRBJ1-2; the DNA was not used to check the table's D call, TRBD1. TRBV21-1 is annotated as a pseudogene. CDR3 length equals 14 residues. CDR3 protein: CASSKGGQGYGYTF. CDR3 coding DNA: TGTGCCAGCAGCAAAGGTGGACAGGGGTATGGCTACACCTTC.